The 9 T cell receptor beta chains presented below share a single source sample, sequenced in a study of blood T cell repertoires in COVID-19. Sequencing used immunoSEQ multiplex PCR; TCRdb keeps in-frame clones, though not all of them. The sample includes 200,000 to 300,000 clones, under 85% of them seen just once. The sequenced material came from peripheral blood. Receptor source: a human donor in a cohort sampled during active COVID-19.

CDR3: CASSRRQGAWTEAFF. CDR3 nucleotides: TGTGCCAGCAGCCGCCGACAGGGGGCCTGGACTGAAGCTTTCTTT. The rearrangement uses TRBV27 and TRBJ1-1; TRBD1 matches at 10 bases. Germline V gene data show CDR1 as MNHEY and CDR2 as SMNVEV (reference sequence). The CDR3 is 15 amino acids. V was clipped by 6 bases and J by 5 bases; unmatched bases: 9.

The chain joins TRBV29-1 to TRBJ2-6; perhaps TRBD1 as D (6 bases). This CDR3 comprises 18 residues. V was cut by 1 base and J by 1 base, with 17 bases left in between. Per germline, CDR1 SQVTM and CDR2 ANQGSEA. The CDR3 spells CSVEARQGLWSGANVLTF. CDR3 in DNA: TGCAGCGTTGAAGCAAGGCAGGGGCTTTGGTCTGGGGCCAACGTCCTGACTTTC.

The gene calls are TRBV6-1 and TRBJ2-1; a possible D gene is TRBD1 (5 bases). The CDR3 contains 15 residues. Looked up from germline, CDR1 is MNHNS and CDR2 is SASEGT. V lost 2 bases and J 9 bases, leaving 17 bases between the germline ends. CDR3 DNA: TGTGCCAGCAGTGAAAATGACTTTTGGGGCCGTGAGCAGTTCTTC. It translates to CASSENDFWGREQFF.

This clone was seen only once. This chain links TRBV9 with TRBJ2-7; D is perhaps TRBD2 (5 bases). The length of the CDR3 is 15 residues. V was pared by 4 bases and J by 0 bases, with 14 bases between. The germline V gene encodes CDR1 SGDLS and CDR2 YYNGEE. CDR3 DNA: TGTGCCAGCAGCCCAAGCGGACGAAGCTCCTACGAGCAGTACTTC. Its protein product is CASSPSGRSSYEQYF.

This clone was counted at least ten times. Other DNA sequences in the sample encode the same CDR3. The chain carries TRBV28 and TRBJ2-5; D gene unclear. The CDR3 is 13 residues long. Germline CDR1 MDHEN, CDR2 SYDVKM. V lost 6 bases and J 2 bases, leaving 10 bases between the germline ends. CDR3 in amino acids: CASSPSGQETQYF. The DNA of the CDR3 is TGTGCCAGCAGCCCCTCAGGACAAGAGACCCAGTACTTC.

This rearrangement joins TRBV19 to TRBJ1-1, with D maybe TRBD1 (5 bases). The V end lost 7 bases, the J end lost 0 bases, and 18 bases lay between the germline ends. The CDR3 length is 16 residues. Germline-derived CDR1 and CDR2 are LNHDA and SQIVND (reference sequence). CDR3 loop: CASTSPPGLLNTEAFF. The CDR3 bases are TGTGCCAGTACCTCTCCACCGGGACTTCTGAACACTGAAGCTTTCTTT.

The chain employs TRBV4-2 and TRBJ2-1; TRBD2 agrees at 15 bases. V trimming: 4 bases; J trimming: 7 bases; junction bases outside the gene matches: 11. The CDR3 is made up of 18 amino acids. The germline V gene has CDR1 LGHNA and CDR2 YNFKEQ. CDR3 in amino acids: CASSLGLAGGPRGNEQFF. The CDR3 nucleotides read TGTGCCAGCAGCCTAGGACTAGCGGGAGGGCCGCGGGGTAATGAGCAGTTCTTC.

This clone was seen a single time. The J gene is TRBJ1-5, the V gene TRBV18; 9 bases fit TRBD1. This CDR3 region has 13 residues. V lost 3 bases, J lost 6 bases, and 0 bases stayed unmatched. CDR1 is KGHSH and CDR2 is LQKENI in the germline V gene. The CDR3 DNA reads as TGTGCCAGCTCACCGGGACAGGGTCAGCCCCAGCATTTT. Its translation is CASSPGQGQPQHF.

The V gene is TRBV28, the J gene TRBJ1-6; 10 positions agree with TRBD1. Looked up from germline, CDR1 is MDHEN and CDR2 is SYDVKM. This CDR3 is 15 amino acids long. With 7 bases clipped from V and 8 bases from J, the junction kept 8 bases outside the gene matches. The CDR3 region is CASTPFGTGDSPLHF. As DNA, the CDR3 is TGTGCCAGCACCCCATTCGGGACAGGGGATTCACCCCTCCACTTT.